This T cell receptor beta chain was sequenced during a study of OX40 agonist ivuxolimab in advanced cancers. V lost 6 bases, J lost 8 bases, and 17 bases lay in between. Germline V CDR1 and CDR2: SGDLS, YYNGEE. The CDR3 runs to 13 residues. Sequencing used immunoSEQ multiplex PCR; TCRdb keeps in-frame clones, though not all of them. The repertoire holds about 17,000 clones, around four fifths seen once, with over 25% in the top ten. The chain is built from TRBV9 and TRBJ1-2; maybe TRBD1 (6 bases). The sequence came from an adult with an advanced solid tumor such as melanoma, head and neck, liver or kidney cancer. The specimen comprised CD4+ or CD8+ T cells sorted from blood, sampled in a trial of the OX40 agonist ivuxolimab. DNA for the CDR3: TGTGCCAGCAACTCACTTACAGGGCTAGGCTACACCTTC. Protein sequence: CASNSLTGLGYTF. The variable domain in full, with the rest retrieved from reference TRBV9 and TRBJ1-2, is DSGVTQTPKHLITATGQRVTLRCSPRSGDLSVYWYQQSLDQGLQFLIQYYNGEERAKGNILERFSAQQFPDLHSELNLSSLELGDSALYFCASNSLTGLGYTFGSGTRLTVV.